One T cell receptor (beta chain) is described in this entry. The antigen is unknown. There are 15 residues in the CDR3. Germline CDR1 is SGHKS and CDR2 is YYEKEE (reference sequence). V gave up 1 base and J gave up 5 bases, with 15 bases separating them. Libraries of TCR beta came from quantitative 5'-RACE with molecular barcodes. Using its own MiXCR run on the 5' RACE reads, TCRdb lists one record per CDR3 protein. The table records 700,000 to 850,000 distinct CDR3 sequences, approximately 10% of them present only once. The data originate from a study of CD8 T cells in ankylosing spondylitis. Study findings and constraints: What seemed typical of ankylosing spondylitis blood was a TCR beta motif built from several highly homologous variants. In peripheral blood, disease-linked CD8+ clones occurred at relatively low frequencies. Disease-associated clones were reportedly significantly overrepresented in matched ankylosing spondylitis synovial fluid.

The gene calls are TRBV5-5 and TRBJ1-1; TRBD1 is a possible D gene (5 bases). What was sequenced was blood, either unsorted or a sorted T cell fraction (not recorded which). The TCR originated in a male donor with ankylosing spondylitis. The CDR3 sequence is CASSLSRAGWTEAFF. The CDR3 DNA sequence: TGTGCCAGCAGCTTGTCAAGGGCAGGGTGGACTGAAGCTTTCTTT.